The 30 T cell receptor beta chains below were found in one sample sequenced in a study of cytomegalovirus exposure and HLA in healthy donors (dated by TCRdb to about 2017). Libraries came from the immunoSEQ multiplex PCR assay. For the multiplex PCR, a mixture combining 60 forward primers for TCR Vbeta segments and 13 reverse primers for TCR Jbeta segments was used. The table comes from immuneACCESS by way of TCRdb, which keeps in-frame sequences with V and J called. Part of the clones is missing from these tables; in studies checked, under half for an unresolved V gene and the rest for unknown reasons. The sample table includes 60,000 to 90,000 clones. About 5% of the sample is taken by the ten largest. The sequencing input was PBMCs. Receptor source: a woman aged 40 to 55 in good health and CMV-seropositive.

In DNA form, the CDR3 reads TGTGCCACCAGCAGGAAACTCCGGGACAGGGGGCAAGAGCAGTACTTC. Its protein is CATSRKLRDRGQEQYF. The rearrangement uses TRBV15 and TRBJ2-7; TRBD1 matches at 12 bases. There are 16 residues in the CDR3. Germline assignment: CDR1 LNHNV and CDR2 YYDKDF (reference sequence). V trimming: 3 bases; J trimming: 7 bases; junction bases outside the gene matches: 10.

J is TRBJ1-3 and V is TRBV4-2, with TRBD1 identical over 7 bases. This CDR3 has 20 residues. V lost 4 bases, J lost 8 bases, and 26 bases stayed unmatched. The germline gives CDR1 LGHNA, CDR2 YNFKEQ. CDR3 loop: CASSPTGLGGLGIRAYTIYF. CDR3 coding DNA: TGTGCCAGCAGCCCTACTGGGTTAGGGGGCTTGGGTATACGGGCGTACACCATATATTTT.

The chain uses TRBV4-3 and TRBJ2-1; 8 bases line up with TRBD1. Germline V gene sequence: CDR1 LGHNA, CDR2 YSLEER. There are 17 residues in the CDR3. The J segment lost 4 bases and the V segment lost 0 bases, leaving 8 bases of the junction unmatched. The CDR3 region has the DNA TGCGCCAGCAGCCAAGAATGGAACAGGGGGAATTACAATGAGCAGTTCTTC. Translation: CASSQEWNRGNYNEQFF.

This chain uses TRBV7-2 with TRBJ1-2, with a possible D match to TRBD1 (6 bases). Germline V CDR1 and CDR2: SGHTA, FQGNSA. This CDR3 has 13 amino acids. Trimming removed 5 bases at V and 4 bases at J, with 11 bases between. This CDR3 reads CASSTDRFYGYTF. CDR3 DNA: TGTGCCAGCAGCACAGACAGGTTCTATGGCTACACCTTC. The full variable domain, completed using reference TRBV7-2 and TRBJ1-2, is GAGVSQSPSNKVTEKGKDVELRCDPISGHTALYWYRQSLGQGLEFLIYFQGNSAPDKSGLPSDRFSAERTGGSVSTLTIQRTQQEDSAVYLCASSTDRFYGYTFGSGTRLTVV.

The chain recombines TRBV28 with TRBJ1-1; perhaps TRBD1 as D (5 bases). Trimming stripped 2 bases from V and 1 base from J, with 5 bases between. Germline CDR1 MDHEN, CDR2 SYDVKM. The CDR3 is made up of 13 amino acids. The CDR3 region is CASSLDRNTEAFF. In DNA form, the CDR3 reads TGTGCCAGCAGTTTAGACAGGAACACTGAAGCTTTCTTT.

The V and J genes are TRBV7-9 and TRBJ1-1; D may be TRBD1 (5 bases). CDR3 length: 12 residues. The germline V gene has CDR1 SEHNR and CDR2 FQNEAQ (reference sequence). The V and J ends lost 5 bases and 5 bases respectively, with 9 bases between them. CDR3 DNA: TGTGCCAGCAGCCAGGACATGACTGAAGCTTTCTTT. Its translation is CASSQDMTEAFF.

This chain links TRBV5-1 with TRBJ2-7; TRBD2 agrees at 13 bases. The CDR3 has 19 amino acids. Germline V gene lookup returns CDR1 SGHRS and CDR2 YFSETQ. The V and J ends lost 5 bases and 3 bases, in that order; junction bases with no gene match: 17. CDR3 nucleotides: TGCGCCAGCAGTAGTGGTAGGCGCGGGACTAGCGGGGTGAGCTACGAGCAGTACTTC. This sequence encodes CASSSGRRGTSGVSYEQYF.

J is TRBJ2-1 and V is TRBV6-6; 10 bases fit TRBD2. There are 16 residues in the CDR3. The J segment lost 0 bases and the V segment lost 4 bases, leaving 3 bases of the junction unmatched. Germline V lookup: CDR1 MNHNY, CDR2 SVGAGI (reference sequence). CDR3 nucleotides: TGTGCCAGCAGTTGGACTAGCGGTGACTCCTACAATGAGCAGTTCTTC. Its protein is CASSWTSGDSYNEQFF.

For the CDR3, the DNA is TGCGCCAGCAGCCCACAGGGGCCGAACACTGAAGCTTTCTTT. Translated, it gives CASSPQGPNTEAFF. The chain recombines TRBV5-1 with TRBJ1-1, with 7 bases identical to TRBD1. The ends lost 4 bases at V and 1 base at J; junction bases unmatched: 4. From germline, CDR1 is SGHRS and CDR2 YFSETQ. This CDR3 region has 14 residues. The variable domain in full, with the rest retrieved from reference TRBV5-1 and TRBJ1-1, is KAGVTQTPRYLIKTRGQQVTLSCSPISGHRSVSWYQQTPGQGLQFLFEYFSETQRNKGNFPGRFSGRQFSNSRSEMNVSTLELGDSALYLCASSPQGPNTEAFFGQGTRLTVV.

This chain joins TRBV9 and TRBJ2-6; TRBD1 agrees at 8 bases. The CDR3 sequence is 20 residues long. CDR1 is SGDLS and CDR2 is YYNGEE in the germline V gene. The V and J ends lost 5 bases and 0 bases, in that order; junction bases with no gene match: 16. CDR3 region: CASRDAFGQGQSSGANVLTF. CDR3 nucleotide sequence: TGTGCCAGCAGGGATGCTTTTGGACAGGGTCAAAGCTCTGGGGCCAACGTCCTGACTTTC.

V and J are TRBV7-9 and TRBJ2-7; no firm D call. V lost 2 bases to trimming and J lost 3 bases, with 8 bases between them. Germline assignment: CDR1 SEHNR and CDR2 FQNEAQ (reference sequence). This CDR3 comprises 13 residues. The CDR3 protein is CASSLMTGYEQYF. In nucleotides, the CDR3 is TGTGCCAGCAGCTTAATGACGGGCTACGAGCAGTACTTC.

The J gene is TRBJ2-1, the V gene TRBV27; 11 bases are shared with TRBD2. This CDR3 has 19 amino acids. V gave up 6 bases and J gave up 2 bases; unmatched junction bases: 15. From germline, CDR1 is MNHEY and CDR2 SMNVEV (reference sequence). The CDR3 coding sequence is TGTGCCAGCAGCCCGTCCGGACTAGCGGGTGAAGTACCCTACAATGAGCAGTTCTTC. This translates into CASSPSGLAGEVPYNEQFF.

The CDR3 nucleotides are TGCGCCAGCAGCCAGTCTAGATTTGCGCGAAGCGTCGGGTGGGTGGACACAGATACGCAGTATTTT. This gives the protein CASSQSRFARSVGWVDTDTQYF. The chain has TRBV4-3 and TRBJ2-3; D is undetermined. There are 22 residues in the CDR3. The V gene's germline CDR1 is LGHNA and CDR2 YSLEER. V lost 3 bases and J 2 bases, leaving 33 bases between the germline ends.

V usage is TRBV28 and J usage is TRBJ1-6, with D possibly TRBD1 on 5 matching bases. The V gene lost 3 bases and the J gene lost 9 bases, with 12 bases spanning the gap. The CDR3 contains 14 residues. Germline CDR1 reads MDHEN; CDR2 reads SYDVKM. The CDR3 DNA reads TGTGCCAGCAGTTTCCCAGGGTTCGGTTCACCCCTCCACTTT. It yields the protein CASSFPGFGSPLHF.

The J gene is TRBJ2-5, the V gene TRBV2; D may be TRBD1 (5 bases). Looked up from germline, CDR1 is SNHLY and CDR2 is FYNNEI. The CDR3 runs 12 residues. Trimming took off 5 bases at V and 5 bases at J, with 9 bases between the two ends. This chain's CDR3 is CASSWAGETQYF. In DNA form, the CDR3 reads TGTGCCAGCAGTTGGGCAGGGGAGACCCAGTACTTC. The full variable domain, its missing parts supplied by reference TRBV2 and TRBJ2-5, is EPEVTQTPSHQVTQMGQEVILRCVPISNHLYFYWYRQILGQKVEFLVSFYNNEISEKSEIFDDQFSVERPDGSNFTLKIRSTKLEDSAMYFCASSWAGETQYFGPGTRLLVL.

The chain employs TRBV4-1 and TRBJ2-7; a possible D gene is TRBD1 (6 bases). Trimming took off 4 bases at V and 0 bases at J, with 10 bases between the two ends. Per germline, CDR1 MGHRA and CDR2 YSYEKL. The CDR3 runs to 14 residues. In nucleotides, the CDR3 is TGCGCCAGCAGCCTTGACAGGAGCTCCTACGAGCAGTACTTC. This gives the protein CASSLDRSSYEQYF.

CDR3 sequence: CASSYSIGEGGYTF. DNA of the CDR3: TGTGCCAGCAGTTACTCGATAGGGGAAGGTGGCTACACCTTC. This sequence joins TRBV6-5 and TRBJ1-2; weak D call: TRBD1 (5 bases). The CDR3 loop spans 14 amino acids. Germline V gives CDR1 MNHEY, CDR2 SVGAGI. The V gene lost 0 bases and the J gene lost 7 bases, with 12 bases spanning the gap.

By frequency, this clone is medium-sized. This chain links TRBV19 with TRBJ2-6; 8 bases agree with TRBD1. The germline V gene encodes CDR1 LNHDA and CDR2 SQIVND (reference sequence). The CDR3 sequence is 16 residues long. V lost 5 bases, J lost 0 bases, and 3 bases stayed unmatched. The CDR3 nucleotides read TGTGCCAGTAGTTCTACAGGGGGCTCTGGGGCCAACGTCCTGACTTTC. This encodes CASSSTGGSGANVLTF.

J is TRBJ2-4 and V is TRBV5-8; TRBD2 might be the D (7 bases). V was pared by 7 bases and J by 8 bases, with 25 bases between. The V gene's germline CDR1 is SGHTS and CDR2 YDEGEE. The CDR3 has 16 residues. The CDR3 nucleotides are TGTGCCAGCCTTGAGGGGGGTTCGGGGGGCAAGGACATTCAGTACTTC. This codes for CASLEGGSGGKDIQYF.

The CDR3 sequence is CASSLERAGTEAFF. In nucleotides, the CDR3 is TGTGCCAGCAGCTTAGAGAGGGCGGGCACTGAAGCTTTCTTT. The chain employs TRBV11-2 and TRBJ1-1; D call uncertain. V dropped 0 bases and J dropped 4 bases, with 9 bases sitting between them. Germline V CDR1 and CDR2: SGHAT, FQNNGV. The CDR3 has 14 residues.

The genes are TRBV19 and TRBJ2-7, with 8 bases matching TRBD1. Trimming removed 0 bases from V and 3 bases from J; junction bases left unmatched: 7. The CDR3 totals 16 residues. From germline, CDR1 is LNHDA and CDR2 SQIVND (reference sequence). CDR3 sequence reads: CASSIDLGQGLYEQYF. The DNA for the CDR3 is TGTGCCAGTAGTATAGATCTCGGACAGGGCCTCTACGAGCAGTACTTC.

The chain combines TRBV5-1 with TRBJ2-7; D ambiguous. CDR1 is SGHRS, CDR2 YFSETQ, per germline. This CDR3 spans 15 amino acids. V was pared by 1 base and J by 2 bases, with 13 bases between. CDR3 loop: CASSLNPGAAYEQYF. In nucleotides, the CDR3 is TGCGCCAGCAGCTTGAATCCCGGAGCTGCCTACGAGCAGTACTTC.

The chain uses TRBV18 and TRBJ1-3; 7 bases agree with TRBD1. The CDR3 sequence is 16 residues long. The germline gives CDR1 KGHSH, CDR2 LQKENI. J was trimmed by 1 base and V by 5 bases; bases with no gene match: 8. This chain's CDR3 is CASSAGQFLSGNTIYF. The CDR3 coding sequence is TGTGCCAGCTCAGCGGGACAGTTTCTTTCTGGAAACACCATATATTTT.

The V gene is TRBV6-1, the J gene TRBJ2-5, with TRBD1 identical over 9 bases. The CDR3 is made up of 13 amino acids. The V gene's germline CDR1 is MNHNS and CDR2 SASEGT. V shed 6 bases and J 4 bases; nucleotides not matched to a gene: 3. CDR3 sequence reads: CASSRDRVETQYF. CDR3 DNA sequence: TGTGCCAGCAGCCGGGACAGGGTAGAGACCCAGTACTTC.

Worth noting for this clone: One end of the junction is discordant with germline, which a read error may explain. The chain employs TRBV9 and TRBJ2-7; perhaps TRBD2 as D (5 bases). This CDR3 contains 21 residues. Germline CDR1 is SGDLS and CDR2 is YYNGEE. CDR3 protein: CASNVIKRSIRRIFSPYEQYF. CDR3 nucleotides: TGTGCCAGCAACGTAATAAAGCGTAGCATCCGGAGGATTTTTTCTCCCTACGAGCAGTACTTC. The whole variable domain, filled in from reference TRBV9 and TRBJ2-7, reads DSGVTQTPKHLITATGQRVTLRCSPRSGDLSVYWYQQSLDQGLQFLIQYYNGEERAKGNILERFSAQQFPDLHSELNLSSLELGDSALYFCASNVIKRSIRRIFSPYEQYFGPGTRLTVT.

The gene calls are TRBV7-9 and TRBJ2-7; 9 bases are a match to TRBD1. The J segment lost 3 bases and the V segment lost 5 bases, leaving 8 bases of the junction unmatched. CDR1 is SEHNR, CDR2 FQNEAQ, per germline (reference sequence). The CDR3 is 15 amino acids. The CDR3 region has the DNA TGTGCCAGCAGCCTGATTCAGGGACAGGGCTACGAGCAGTACTTC. Protein product: CASSLIQGQGYEQYF.

The chain links TRBV19 to TRBJ1-4; D not certain. The CDR3 contains 15 residues. V was trimmed by 3 bases and J by 2 bases, leaving 10 bases between them. Germline V gene sequence: CDR1 LNHDA, CDR2 SQIVND (reference sequence). CDR3 loop: CASSMSRGTNEKLFF. CDR3 DNA: TGTGCCAGTAGTATGTCCAGAGGGACTAATGAAAAACTGTTTTTT.

The genes are TRBV2 and TRBJ1-2; D gene ambiguous. Between the trimmed V and J ends, which lost 3 bases and 4 bases, there was a span of 21 bases. Looked up from germline, CDR1 is SNHLY and CDR2 is FYNNEI. The CDR3 consists of 17 residues. For the CDR3, the DNA is TGTGCCAGCAGTGAGGACCTTGTTCGGGGTTTGACCTATGGCTACACCTTC. Translated, it gives CASSEDLVRGLTYGYTF. The whole variable domain, filled in from reference TRBV2 and TRBJ1-2, reads EPEVTQTPSHQVTQMGQEVILRCVPISNHLYFYWYRQILGQKVEFLVSFYNNEISEKSEIFDDQFSVERPDGSNFTLKIRSTKLEDSAMYFCASSEDLVRGLTYGYTFGSGTRLTVV.

The chain carries TRBV5-1 and TRBJ2-2; 7 bases fit TRBD1. CDR1 SGHRS and CDR2 YFSETQ come from the germline V gene. With V trimmed by 3 bases and J by 5 bases, 10 bases remained unmatched. CDR3 size: 16 residues. The CDR3 here is CASSWGDRDGTGELFF. For the CDR3, the DNA is TGCGCCAGCAGCTGGGGAGACAGGGATGGAACCGGGGAGCTGTTTTTT.

The V call is TRBV7-6, the J call TRBJ1-5, with D unresolved. The CDR3 has 15 residues. The V end lost 1 base, the J end lost 0 bases, and 7 bases lay between the germline ends. Germline V CDR1 and CDR2: SGHVS, FNYEAQ. The CDR3 loop is CASSLGDFSNQPQHF. The CDR3 DNA sequence: TGTGCCAGCAGCTTAGGAGATTTTAGCAATCAGCCCCAGCATTTT.